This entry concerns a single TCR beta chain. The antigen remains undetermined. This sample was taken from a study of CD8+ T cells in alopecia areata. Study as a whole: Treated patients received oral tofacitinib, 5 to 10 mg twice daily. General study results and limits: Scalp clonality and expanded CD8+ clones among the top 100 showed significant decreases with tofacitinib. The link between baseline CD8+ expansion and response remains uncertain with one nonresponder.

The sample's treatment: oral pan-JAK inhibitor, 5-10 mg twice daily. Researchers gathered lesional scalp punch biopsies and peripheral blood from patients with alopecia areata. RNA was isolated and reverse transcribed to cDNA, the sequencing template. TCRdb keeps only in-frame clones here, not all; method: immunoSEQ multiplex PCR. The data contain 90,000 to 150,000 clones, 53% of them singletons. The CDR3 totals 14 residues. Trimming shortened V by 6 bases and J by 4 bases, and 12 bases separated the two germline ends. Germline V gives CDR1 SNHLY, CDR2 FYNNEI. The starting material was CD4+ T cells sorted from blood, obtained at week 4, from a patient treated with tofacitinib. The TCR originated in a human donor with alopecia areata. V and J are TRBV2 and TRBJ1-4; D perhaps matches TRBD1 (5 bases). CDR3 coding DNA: TGTGCCAGCAGAGCAGACAGCTTTAATGAAAAACTGTTTTTT. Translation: CASRADSFNEKLFF. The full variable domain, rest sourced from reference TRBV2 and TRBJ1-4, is EPEVTQTPSHQVTQMGQEVILRCVPISNHLYFYWYRQILGQKVEFLVSFYNNEISEKSEIFDDQFSVERPDGSNFTLKIRSTKLEDSAMYFCASRADSFNEKLFFGSGTQLSVL.